This T cell receptor (beta chain) was retrieved from a study of T cell repertoires in ileal Crohn's disease. Time point meaning: neoterminal ileum biopsy at postoperative endoscopy, about 6 months after surgery. Sequencing was performed with immunoSEQ multiplex PCR; in TCRdb, only in-frame clones are kept and a portion is missing. The table shows about 62,000 clones, with 70% to 90% occurring only once. The germline gives CDR1 SGDLS, CDR2 YYNGEE. V was clipped by 3 bases and J by 7 bases, with 8 bases between them. CDR3 length: 12 amino acids. The material sequenced was ileal tissue. This TCR derives from an adult with Crohn's disease. The J gene is TRBJ2-1, the V gene TRBV9, with D unclear. In DNA form, the CDR3 reads TGTGCCAGCAGCGCGTATTTGAATGAGCAGTTCTTC. It specifies CASSAYLNEQFF.